This T cell receptor beta chain emerged from a study of multiple sclerosis patients with progressive multifocal leukoencephalopathy. Study conclusions and caveats: PML-onset expanded TRB clones were detectable before and during natalizumab therapy. Findings may reflect JC virus infection or just general immunocompromise.

The time point denotes: time of PML onset. T3 blood samples were collected at the time of PML onset. On this clone itself: Its antigen is undetermined.

Repertoires were generated with immunoSEQ multiplex PCR, while TCRdb's copy carries only in-frame clones and drops some. The sample shows approximately 29,000 clones, 85% to 90% of them seen only once. The V gene's germline CDR1 is MNHEY and CDR2 SMNVEV (reference sequence). The CDR3 sequence is 15 residues long. Trimming left V 6 bases short and J 7 bases short, with 18 bases between. This chain joins TRBV27 and TRBJ1-4; D remains unclear. This TCR was recovered from a woman aged 25 to 39 with progressive multifocal leukoencephalopathy. The material sequenced was PBMCs, taken from a patient treated with natalizumab. The CDR3 DNA sequence: TGTGCCAGCAGACCCGGACTGAATGGAGGTGAAAAACTGTTTTTT. It encodes CASRPGLNGGEKLFF.